Each of the 8 T cell receptor beta chains below was sequenced from the same sample in a study of blood T cell repertoires in COVID-19. Method: immunoSEQ multiplex PCR; TCRdb's copy keeps in-frame clones and lacks some. The repertoire consists of roughly 220,000 clones, with just under 85% occurring once and the leading ten covering about 1.3%. Sequenced sample: PBMCs or T cells enriched from blood (not recorded which). Receptors were obtained from a woman in her thirties or forties with acute COVID-19.

The CDR3 sequence: CATAGYEQYF. In DNA form, the CDR3 reads TGTGCCACCGCAGGTTACGAGCAGTACTTC. The chain employs TRBV2 and TRBJ2-7; the D is unclear. This CDR3 comprises 10 residues. The germline V gene has CDR1 SNHLY and CDR2 FYNNEI. Trimming took 10 bases from V and 4 from J, leaving 8 bases between them.

In this sample, this clone turned up once. CDR3 protein: CASNLRAKGTEAFF. CDR3 sequence (DNA): TGTGCCAGCAACCTCAGGGCGAAGGGGACTGAAGCTTTCTTT. The gene calls are TRBV6-5 and TRBJ1-1; tentative D call: TRBD1 (5 bases). V was pared by 7 bases and J by 5 bases, with 17 bases between. This CDR3 is 14 amino acids long. CDR1 is MNHEY and CDR2 is SVGAGI in the germline V gene.

The chain joins TRBV10-3 to TRBJ2-3; 9 positions match TRBD2. The germline CDR1 and CDR2 sequences are ENHRY and SYGVKD. The CDR3 contains 16 residues. After removal of 8 bases from V and 5 bases from J, the junction contained 14 bases not matched to a gene. The CDR3 nucleotides are TGTGCCATCTCCACTATGGCTAGCGGGGAGGTAGATACGCAGTATTTT. Translated: CAISTMASGEVDTQYF.

The chain links TRBV6-2 or TRBV6-3 to TRBJ1-2, with 10 bases lining up with TRBD1. The CDR3 loop spans 13 amino acids. Germline loops: CDR1 MNHEY, CDR2 SVGEGT. V was pared by 5 bases and J by 5 bases, with 2 bases of the junction left unmatched. CDR3 protein: CASSRTGGYGYTF. The CDR3 nucleotides read TGTGCCAGCAGTCGGACAGGGGGATATGGCTACACCTTC.

The rearrangement uses TRBV21-1 and TRBJ2-7; TRBD1 was called by the table and not checked on the DNA. TRBV21-1 is annotated as a pseudogene. The length of the CDR3 is 14 residues. CDR3 sequence (DNA): TGTGCCAAACATTTAATAGGGGGCCACTACGAGCAGTACTTC. The encoded protein is CAKHLIGGHYEQYF.

The chain recombines TRBV7-8 with TRBJ1-4, with a tentative D call TRBD1 (5 bases). Deletions cut 0 bases from V and 5 bases from J, with 13 bases between. Germline values: CDR1 SGHVS, CDR2 FQNEAQ. The CDR3 is 16 amino acids. This chain's CDR3 is CASSLARGLVNEKLFF. CDR3 nucleotide sequence: TGTGCCAGCAGCTTAGCGCGGGGCTTAGTCAATGAAAAACTGTTTTTT.

This clone was observed a single time. The chain links TRBV2 to TRBJ1-2; no reliable D call. Germline CDR1 SNHLY, CDR2 FYNNEI. Between the trimmed V and J ends, which lost 5 bases and 2 bases, there was a span of 15 bases. This CDR3 contains 15 residues. CDR3 sequence: CASSPSWTSNYGYTF. The CDR3 DNA sequence: TGTGCCAGCAGTCCCTCGTGGACTTCAAACTATGGCTACACCTTC. Combining the CDR3 with reference TRBV2 and TRBJ1-2 gives the whole variable domain EPEVTQTPSHQVTQMGQEVILRCVPISNHLYFYWYRQILGQKVEFLVSFYNNEISEKSEIFDDQFSVERPDGSNFTLKIRSTKLEDSAMYFCASSPSWTSNYGYTFGSGTRLTVV.

The chain recombines TRBV6-5 with TRBJ1-2; possible D gene TRBD1, 6 bases. The CDR3 is 15 residues long. The V gene's germline CDR1 is MNHEY and CDR2 SVGAGI. Trimming left V 6 bases short and J 0 bases short, with 14 bases between. CDR3 in amino acids: CASRDSLLANYGYTF. The CDR3 DNA reads TGTGCCAGCAGGGACAGCCTCTTAGCTAACTATGGCTACACCTTC.